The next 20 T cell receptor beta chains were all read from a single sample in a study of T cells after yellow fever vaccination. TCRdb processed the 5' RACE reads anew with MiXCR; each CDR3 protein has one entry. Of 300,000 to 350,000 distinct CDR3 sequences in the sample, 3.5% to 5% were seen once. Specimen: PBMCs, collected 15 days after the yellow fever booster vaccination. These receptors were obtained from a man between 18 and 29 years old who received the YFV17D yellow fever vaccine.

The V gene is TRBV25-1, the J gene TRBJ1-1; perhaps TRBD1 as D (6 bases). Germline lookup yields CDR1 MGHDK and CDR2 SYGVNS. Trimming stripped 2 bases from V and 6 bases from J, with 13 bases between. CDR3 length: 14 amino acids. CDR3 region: CASSEGGGRAEAFF. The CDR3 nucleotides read TGTGCCAGCAGTGAAGGAGGGGGGAGGGCTGAAGCTTTCTTT. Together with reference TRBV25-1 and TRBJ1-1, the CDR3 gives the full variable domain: EADIYQTPRYLVIGTGKKITLECSQTMGHDKMYWYQQDPGMELHLIHYSYGVNSTEKGDLSSESTVSRIRTEHFPLTLESARPSHTSQYLCASSEGGGRAEAFFGQGTRLTVV.

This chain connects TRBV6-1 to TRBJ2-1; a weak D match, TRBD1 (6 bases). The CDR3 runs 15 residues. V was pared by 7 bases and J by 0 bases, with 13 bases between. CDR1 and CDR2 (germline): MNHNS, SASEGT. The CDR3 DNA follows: TGTGCCAGCAAAGAAGGGGGAAGCTCCTACAATGAGCAGTTCTTC. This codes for CASKEGGSSYNEQFF.

CDR3 in DNA: TGCGCCAGCAGACCCACCGGAAGCACAGATACGCAGTATTTT. Translation: CASRPTGSTDTQYF. The V call is TRBV5-1, the J call TRBJ2-3; D is unclear. Trimming removed 5 bases from V and 0 bases from J, with 10 bases in between. Germline assignment: CDR1 SGHRS and CDR2 YFSETQ. The CDR3 extends over 14 amino acids.

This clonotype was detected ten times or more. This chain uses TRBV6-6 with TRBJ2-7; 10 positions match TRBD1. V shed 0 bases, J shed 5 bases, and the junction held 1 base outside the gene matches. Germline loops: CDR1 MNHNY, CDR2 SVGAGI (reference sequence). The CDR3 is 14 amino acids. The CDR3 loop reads CASSYSGQGNEQYV. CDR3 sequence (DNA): TGTGCCAGCAGTTACTCGGGACAGGGGAACGAGCAGTACGTC.

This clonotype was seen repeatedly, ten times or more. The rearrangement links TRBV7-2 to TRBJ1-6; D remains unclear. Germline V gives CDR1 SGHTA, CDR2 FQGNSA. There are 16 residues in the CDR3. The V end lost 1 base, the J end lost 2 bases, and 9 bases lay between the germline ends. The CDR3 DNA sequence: TGTGCCAGCAGCTTAGGGCGAGGGCCCTATAATTCACCCCTCCACTTT. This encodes CASSLGRGPYNSPLHF.

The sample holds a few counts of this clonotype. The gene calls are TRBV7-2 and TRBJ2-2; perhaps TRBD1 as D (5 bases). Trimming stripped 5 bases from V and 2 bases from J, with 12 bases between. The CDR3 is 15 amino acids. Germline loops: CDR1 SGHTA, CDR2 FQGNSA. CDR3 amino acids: CASSNSGQNTGELFF. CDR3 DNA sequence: TGTGCCAGCAGCAACTCAGGACAAAACACCGGGGAGCTGTTTTTT.

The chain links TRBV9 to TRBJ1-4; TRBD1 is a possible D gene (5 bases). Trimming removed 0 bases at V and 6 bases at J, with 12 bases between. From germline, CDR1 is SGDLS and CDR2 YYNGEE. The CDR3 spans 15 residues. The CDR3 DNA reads TGTGCCAGCAGCGTAGATCGGGGAGGGGATGAAAAACTGTTTTTT. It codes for CASSVDRGGDEKLFF.

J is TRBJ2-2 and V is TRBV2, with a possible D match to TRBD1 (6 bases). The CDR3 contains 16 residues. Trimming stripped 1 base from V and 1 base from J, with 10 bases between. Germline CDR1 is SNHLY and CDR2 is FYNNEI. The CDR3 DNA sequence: TGTGCCAGCAGTGAAGTTGGGGGCATGAACACCGGGGAGCTGTTTTTT. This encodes CASSEVGGMNTGELFF.

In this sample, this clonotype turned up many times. The CDR3 loop reads CAISEGQAYTF. The CDR3 DNA reads TGTGCCATCAGTGAGGGGCAAGCCTACACCTTC. The genes are TRBV10-3 and TRBJ1-2; the D is unclear. CDR1 is ENHRY and CDR2 is SYGVKD in the germline V gene. The CDR3 has 11 amino acids. Trimming removed 2 bases at V and 10 bases at J, with 8 bases between.

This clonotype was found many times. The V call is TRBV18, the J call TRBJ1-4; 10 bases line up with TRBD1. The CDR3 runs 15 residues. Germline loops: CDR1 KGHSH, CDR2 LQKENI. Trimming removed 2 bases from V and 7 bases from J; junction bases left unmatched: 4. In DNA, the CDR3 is TGTGCCAGCTCACCAGTTGGGACAGGGGTTGAAAAACTGTTTTTT. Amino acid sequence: CASSPVGTGVEKLFF.

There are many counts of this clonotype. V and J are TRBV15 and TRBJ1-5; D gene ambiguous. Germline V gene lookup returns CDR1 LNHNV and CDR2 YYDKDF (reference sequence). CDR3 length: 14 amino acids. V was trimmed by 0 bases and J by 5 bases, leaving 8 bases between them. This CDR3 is CATSRDPGDQPQHF. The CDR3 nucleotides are TGTGCCACCAGCAGAGATCCCGGGGATCAGCCCCAGCATTTT.

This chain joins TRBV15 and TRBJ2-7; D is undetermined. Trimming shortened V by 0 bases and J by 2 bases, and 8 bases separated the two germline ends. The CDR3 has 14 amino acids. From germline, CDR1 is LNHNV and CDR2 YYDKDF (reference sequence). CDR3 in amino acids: CATSRDFSAYEQYF. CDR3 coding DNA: TGTGCCACCAGCAGAGATTTCTCCGCCTACGAGCAGTACTTC. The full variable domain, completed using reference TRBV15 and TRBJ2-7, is DAMVIQNPRYQVTQFGKPVTLSCSQTLNHNVMYWYQQKSSQAPKLLFHYYDKDFNNEADTPDNFQSRRPNTSFCFLDIRSPGLGDTAMYLCATSRDFSAYEQYFGPGTRLTVT.

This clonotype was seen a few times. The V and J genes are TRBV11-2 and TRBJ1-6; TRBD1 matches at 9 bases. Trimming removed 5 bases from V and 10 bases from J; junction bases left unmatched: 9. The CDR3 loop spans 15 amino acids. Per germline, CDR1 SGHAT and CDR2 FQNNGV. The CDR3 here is CASSGLRTGESPLHF. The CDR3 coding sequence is TGTGCCAGCAGCGGGCTAAGGACAGGGGAATCACCCCTCCACTTT.

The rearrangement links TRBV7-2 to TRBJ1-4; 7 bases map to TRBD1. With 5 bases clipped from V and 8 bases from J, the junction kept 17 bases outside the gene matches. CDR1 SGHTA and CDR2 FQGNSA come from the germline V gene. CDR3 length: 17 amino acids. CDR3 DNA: TGTGCCAGCAGCGCCCGCCCCCTAGACAGGGTCCGGGAAAAACTGTTTTTT. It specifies CASSARPLDRVREKLFF.

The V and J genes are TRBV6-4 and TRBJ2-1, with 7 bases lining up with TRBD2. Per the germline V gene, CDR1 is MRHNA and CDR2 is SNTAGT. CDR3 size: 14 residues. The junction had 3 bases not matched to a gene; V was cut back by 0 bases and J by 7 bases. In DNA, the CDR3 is TGTGCCAGCAGTGACTCGGGGGGGATTAATGAGCAGTTCTTC. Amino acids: CASSDSGGINEQFF.

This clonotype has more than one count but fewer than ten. CDR3 residues: CASSTLPGLAPLEQYF. In nucleotides, the CDR3 is TGTGCCAGCAGCACCCTCCCGGGACTAGCCCCCCTCGAGCAGTACTTC. The chain has TRBV6-2 or TRBV6-3 and TRBJ2-7, with 9 positions matching TRBD2. The CDR3 runs 16 residues. In germline, CDR1 is MNHEY, CDR2 SVGEGT. The J segment lost 6 bases and the V segment lost 6 bases, leaving 15 bases of the junction unmatched.

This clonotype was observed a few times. The CDR3 sequence: CSARAISWKSSYNEQFF. CDR3 nucleotide sequence: TGCAGTGCTAGAGCCATAAGCTGGAAGAGCTCCTACAATGAGCAGTTCTTC. This rearrangement joins TRBV20-1 to TRBJ2-1; D is undetermined. The germline CDR1 and CDR2 sequences are DFQATT and SNEGSKA (reference sequence). Trimming pared 1 base from V and 0 bases from J, leaving 16 bases between. This CDR3 is 17 amino acids long.

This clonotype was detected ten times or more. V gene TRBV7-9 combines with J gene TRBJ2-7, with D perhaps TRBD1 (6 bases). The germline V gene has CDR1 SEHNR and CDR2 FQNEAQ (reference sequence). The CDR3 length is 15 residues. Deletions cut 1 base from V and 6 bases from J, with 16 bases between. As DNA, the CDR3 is TGTGCCAGCAGCTTAGAACGATTACAGGGTAGCGAGCAGTACGTC. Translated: CASSLERLQGSEQYV.

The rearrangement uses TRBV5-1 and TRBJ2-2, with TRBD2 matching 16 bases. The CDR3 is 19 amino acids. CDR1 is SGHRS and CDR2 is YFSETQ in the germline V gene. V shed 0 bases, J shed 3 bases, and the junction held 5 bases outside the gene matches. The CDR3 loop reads CASSLAPGLAGGHTGELFF. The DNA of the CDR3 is TGCGCCAGCAGCTTGGCCCCGGGACTAGCGGGGGGGCACACCGGGGAGCTGTTTTTT. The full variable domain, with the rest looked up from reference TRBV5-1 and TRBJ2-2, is KAGVTQTPRYLIKTRGQQVTLSCSPISGHRSVSWYQQTPGQGLQFLFEYFSETQRNKGNFPGRFSGRQFSNSRSEMNVSTLELGDSALYLCASSLAPGLAGGHTGELFFGEGSRLTVL.

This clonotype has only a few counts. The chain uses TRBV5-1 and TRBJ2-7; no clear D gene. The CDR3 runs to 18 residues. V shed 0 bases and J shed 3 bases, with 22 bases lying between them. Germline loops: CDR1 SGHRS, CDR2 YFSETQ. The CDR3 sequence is CASSLGPSEAELNYEQYF. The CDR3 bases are TGCGCCAGCAGCTTGGGGCCCTCCGAGGCGGAACTTAACTACGAGCAGTACTTC.